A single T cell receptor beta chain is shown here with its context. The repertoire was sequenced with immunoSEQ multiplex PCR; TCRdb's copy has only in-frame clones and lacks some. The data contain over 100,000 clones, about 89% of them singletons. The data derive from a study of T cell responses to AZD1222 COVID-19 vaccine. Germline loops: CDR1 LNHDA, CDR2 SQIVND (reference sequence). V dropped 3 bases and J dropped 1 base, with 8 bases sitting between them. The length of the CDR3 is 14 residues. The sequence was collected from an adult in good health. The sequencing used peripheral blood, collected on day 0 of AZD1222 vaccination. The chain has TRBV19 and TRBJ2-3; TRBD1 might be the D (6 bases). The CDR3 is CASSINRGTDTQYF. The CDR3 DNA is TGTGCCAGTAGTATTAACAGGGGCACAGATACGCAGTATTTT.